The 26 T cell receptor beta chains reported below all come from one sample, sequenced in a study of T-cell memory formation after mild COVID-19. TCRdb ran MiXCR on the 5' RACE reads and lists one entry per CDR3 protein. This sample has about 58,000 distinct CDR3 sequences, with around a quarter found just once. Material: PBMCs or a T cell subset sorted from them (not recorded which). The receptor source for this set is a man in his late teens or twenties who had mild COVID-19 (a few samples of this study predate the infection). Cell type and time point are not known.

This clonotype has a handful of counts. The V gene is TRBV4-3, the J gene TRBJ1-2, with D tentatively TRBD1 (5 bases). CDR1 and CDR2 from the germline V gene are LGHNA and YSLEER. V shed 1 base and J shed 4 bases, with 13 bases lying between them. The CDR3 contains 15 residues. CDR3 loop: CASSQALTGIYGYTF. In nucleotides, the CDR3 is TGCGCCAGCAGCCAAGCCTTAACAGGAATCTATGGCTACACCTTC.

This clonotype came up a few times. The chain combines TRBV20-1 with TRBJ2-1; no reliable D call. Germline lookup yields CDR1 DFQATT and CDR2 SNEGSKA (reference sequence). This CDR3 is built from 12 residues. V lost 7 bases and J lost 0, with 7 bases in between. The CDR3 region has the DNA TGCAGTGTTAAGAGCTCCTACAATGAGCAGTTCTTC. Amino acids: CSVKSSYNEQFF.

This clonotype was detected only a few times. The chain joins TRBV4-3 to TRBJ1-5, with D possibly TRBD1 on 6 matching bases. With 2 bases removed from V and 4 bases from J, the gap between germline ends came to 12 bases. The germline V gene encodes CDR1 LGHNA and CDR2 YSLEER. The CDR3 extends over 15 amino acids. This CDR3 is CASSQTPQGNQPQHF. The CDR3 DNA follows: TGCGCCAGCAGCCAAACCCCGCAGGGGAATCAGCCCCAGCATTTT.

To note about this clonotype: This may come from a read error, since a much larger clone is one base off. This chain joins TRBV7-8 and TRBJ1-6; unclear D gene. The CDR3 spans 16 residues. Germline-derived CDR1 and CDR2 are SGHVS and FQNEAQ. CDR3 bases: TGTGACAGCAGACCCGTCCCGAGCTCCTATAATTCACCCCTCCACTTT. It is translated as CDSRPVPSSYNSPLHF.

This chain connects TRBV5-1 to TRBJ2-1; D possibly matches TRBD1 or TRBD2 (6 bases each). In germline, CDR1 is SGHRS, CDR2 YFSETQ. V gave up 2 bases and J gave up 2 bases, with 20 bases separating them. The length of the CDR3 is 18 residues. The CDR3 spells CASSFEGLGGRPYNEQFF. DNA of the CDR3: TGCGCCAGCAGCTTTGAGGGCCTGGGGGGCCGCCCCTACAATGAGCAGTTCTTC.

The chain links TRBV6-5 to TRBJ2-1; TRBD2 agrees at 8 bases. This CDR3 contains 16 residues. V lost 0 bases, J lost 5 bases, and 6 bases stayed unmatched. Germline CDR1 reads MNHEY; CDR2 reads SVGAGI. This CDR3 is CASSYSFRGGDNEQFF. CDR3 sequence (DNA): TGTGCCAGCAGTTACTCATTCCGGGGGGGAGACAATGAGCAGTTCTTC.

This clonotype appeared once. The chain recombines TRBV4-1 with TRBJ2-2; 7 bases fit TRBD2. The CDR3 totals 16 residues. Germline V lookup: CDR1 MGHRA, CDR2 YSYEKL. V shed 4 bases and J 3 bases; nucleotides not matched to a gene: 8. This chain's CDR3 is CASSPIWGGDTGELFF. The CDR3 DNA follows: TGCGCCAGCAGCCCGATCTGGGGGGGGGACACCGGGGAGCTGTTTTTT.

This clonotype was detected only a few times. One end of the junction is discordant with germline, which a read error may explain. The CDR3 DNA reads TGCGCCAGCGGTGACAGGGCTCTCGGTCGGTATCAGCCCCAGCATTTT. Its protein product is CASGDRALGRYQPQHF. V gene TRBV10-2 combines with J gene TRBJ1-5; 7 nucleotides match TRBD1. From germline, CDR1 is WSHSY and CDR2 SAAADI. The CDR3 sequence is 16 residues long.

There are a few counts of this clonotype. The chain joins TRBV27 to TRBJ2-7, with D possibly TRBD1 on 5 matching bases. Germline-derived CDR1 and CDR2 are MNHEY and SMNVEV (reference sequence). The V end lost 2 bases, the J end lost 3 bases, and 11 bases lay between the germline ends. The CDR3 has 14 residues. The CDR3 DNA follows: TGTGCCAGCAGTTTAGACGGAAGGGGCTACGAGCAGTACGTC. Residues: CASSLDGRGYEQYV.

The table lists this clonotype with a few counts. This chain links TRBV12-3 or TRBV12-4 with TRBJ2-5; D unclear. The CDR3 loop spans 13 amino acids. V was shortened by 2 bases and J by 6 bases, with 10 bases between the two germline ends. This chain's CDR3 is CASSLTPGQTQYF. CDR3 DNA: TGTGCCAGCAGTTTAACCCCTGGGCAGACCCAGTACTTC.

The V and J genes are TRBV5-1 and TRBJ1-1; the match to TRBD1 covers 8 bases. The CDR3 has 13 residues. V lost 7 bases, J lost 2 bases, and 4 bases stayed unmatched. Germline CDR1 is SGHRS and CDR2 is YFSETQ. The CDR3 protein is CASLGQGNTEAFF. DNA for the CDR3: TGCGCCAGCTTAGGACAGGGAAACACTGAAGCTTTCTTT.

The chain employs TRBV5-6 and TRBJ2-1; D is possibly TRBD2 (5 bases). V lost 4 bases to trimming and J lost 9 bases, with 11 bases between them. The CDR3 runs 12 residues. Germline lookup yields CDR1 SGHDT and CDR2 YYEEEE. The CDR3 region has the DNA TGTGCCAGCAGCGTAACTAGGATTGAGCAGTTCTTC. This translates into CASSVTRIEQFF.

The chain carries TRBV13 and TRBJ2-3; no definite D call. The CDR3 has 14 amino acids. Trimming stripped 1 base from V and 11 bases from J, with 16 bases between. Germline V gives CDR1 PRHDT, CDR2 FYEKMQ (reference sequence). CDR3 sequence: CASSLDQIWWEQYF. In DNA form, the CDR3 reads TGTGCCAGCAGCTTAGATCAGATCTGGTGGGAGCAGTATTTT.

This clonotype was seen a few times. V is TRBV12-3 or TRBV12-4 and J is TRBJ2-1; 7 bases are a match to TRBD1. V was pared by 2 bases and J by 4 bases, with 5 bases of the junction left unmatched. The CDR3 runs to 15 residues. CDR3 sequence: CASSLTGQRYNEQFF. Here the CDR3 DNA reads TGTGCCAGCAGTTTAACGGGACAGAGATACAATGAGCAGTTCTTC.

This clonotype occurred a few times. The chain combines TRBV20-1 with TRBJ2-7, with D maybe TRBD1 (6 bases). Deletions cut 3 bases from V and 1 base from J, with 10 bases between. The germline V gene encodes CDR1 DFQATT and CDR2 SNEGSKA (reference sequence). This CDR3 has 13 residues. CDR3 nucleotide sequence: TGCAGTGCTAGTCCCACAGGGTCCTACGAGCAGTACTTC. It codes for CSASPTGSYEQYF.

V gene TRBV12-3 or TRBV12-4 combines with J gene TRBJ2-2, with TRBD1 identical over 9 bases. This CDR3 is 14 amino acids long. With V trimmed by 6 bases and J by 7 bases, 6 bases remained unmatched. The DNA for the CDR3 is TGTGCCAGCAGGATACAGGGGGCCGTCGGGGAGCTGTTTTTT. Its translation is CASRIQGAVGELFF.

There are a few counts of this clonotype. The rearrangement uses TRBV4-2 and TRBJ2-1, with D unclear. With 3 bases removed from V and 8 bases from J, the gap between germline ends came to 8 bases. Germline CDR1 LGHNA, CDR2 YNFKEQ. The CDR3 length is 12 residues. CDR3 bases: TGTGCCAGCAGCCAGGGTGGCTATGAGCAGTTCTTC. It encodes CASSQGGYEQFF.

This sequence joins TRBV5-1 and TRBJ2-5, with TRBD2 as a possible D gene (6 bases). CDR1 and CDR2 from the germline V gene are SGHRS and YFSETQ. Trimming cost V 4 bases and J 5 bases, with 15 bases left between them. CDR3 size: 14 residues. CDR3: CASSNGLKSETQYF. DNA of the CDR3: TGCGCCAGCAGCAACGGACTAAAGAGTGAGACCCAGTACTTC.

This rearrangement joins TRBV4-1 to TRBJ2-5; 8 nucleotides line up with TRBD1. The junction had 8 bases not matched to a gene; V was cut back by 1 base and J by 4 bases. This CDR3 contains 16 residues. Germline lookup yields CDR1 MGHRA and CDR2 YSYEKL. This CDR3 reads CASSQVSGGFGETQYF. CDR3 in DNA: TGCGCCAGCAGCCAAGTGTCAGGGGGCTTCGGAGAGACCCAGTACTTC.

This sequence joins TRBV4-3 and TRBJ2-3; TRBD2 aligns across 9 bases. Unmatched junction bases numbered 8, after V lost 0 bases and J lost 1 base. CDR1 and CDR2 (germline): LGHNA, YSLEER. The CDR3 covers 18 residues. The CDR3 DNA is TGCGCCAGCAGCCAAGACCCCGGAGTAGCGGGGGGCACAGATACGCAGTATTTT. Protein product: CASSQDPGVAGGTDTQYF.

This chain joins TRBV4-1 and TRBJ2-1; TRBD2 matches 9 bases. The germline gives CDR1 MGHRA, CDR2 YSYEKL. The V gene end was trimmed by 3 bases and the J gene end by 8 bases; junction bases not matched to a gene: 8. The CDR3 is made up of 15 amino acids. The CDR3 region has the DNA TGCGCCAGCAGCCAGAGAGCGGGGGGCGGCGATGAGCAGTTCTTC. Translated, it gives CASSQRAGGGDEQFF.

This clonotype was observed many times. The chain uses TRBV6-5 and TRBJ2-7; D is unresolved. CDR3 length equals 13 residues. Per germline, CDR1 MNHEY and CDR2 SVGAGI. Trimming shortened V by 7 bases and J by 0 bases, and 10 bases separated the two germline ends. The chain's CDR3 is CASTGLTSYEQYF. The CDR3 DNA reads TGTGCCAGCACCGGGCTGACCTCCTACGAGCAGTACTTC.

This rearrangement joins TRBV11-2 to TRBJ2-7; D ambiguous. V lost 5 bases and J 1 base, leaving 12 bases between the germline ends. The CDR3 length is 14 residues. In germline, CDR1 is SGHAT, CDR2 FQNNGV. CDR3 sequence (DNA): TGTGCCAGCAGCCTAAGGACGGATTCCTACGAGCAGTACTTC. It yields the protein CASSLRTDSYEQYF.

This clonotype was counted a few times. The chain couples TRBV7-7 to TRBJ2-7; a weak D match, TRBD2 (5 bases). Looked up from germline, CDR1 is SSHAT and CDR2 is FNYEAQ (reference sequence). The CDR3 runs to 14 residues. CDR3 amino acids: CAKKNPTGTYEQYV. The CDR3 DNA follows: TGTGCTAAAAAAAACCCGACGGGGACCTACGAGCAGTACGTC.

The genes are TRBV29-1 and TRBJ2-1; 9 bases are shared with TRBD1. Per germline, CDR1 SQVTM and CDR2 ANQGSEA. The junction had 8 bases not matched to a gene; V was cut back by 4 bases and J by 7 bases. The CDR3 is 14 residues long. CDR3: CSVVGTGSRNEQFF. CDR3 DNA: TGCAGCGTTGTCGGGACAGGGAGTCGGAATGAGCAGTTCTTC.

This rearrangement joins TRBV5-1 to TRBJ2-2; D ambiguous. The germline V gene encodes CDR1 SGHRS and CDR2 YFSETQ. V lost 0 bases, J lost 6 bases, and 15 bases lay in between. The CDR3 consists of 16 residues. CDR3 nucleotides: TGCGCCAGCAGCTTGGACCGGATAACCATTCCCGGGGAGCTGTTTTTT. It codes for CASSLDRITIPGELFF. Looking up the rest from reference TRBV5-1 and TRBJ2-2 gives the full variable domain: KAGVTQTPRYLIKTRGQQVTLSCSPISGHRSVSWYQQTPGQGLQFLFEYFSETQRNKGNFPGRFSGRQFSNSRSEMNVSTLELGDSALYLCASSLDRITIPGELFFGEGSRLTVL.